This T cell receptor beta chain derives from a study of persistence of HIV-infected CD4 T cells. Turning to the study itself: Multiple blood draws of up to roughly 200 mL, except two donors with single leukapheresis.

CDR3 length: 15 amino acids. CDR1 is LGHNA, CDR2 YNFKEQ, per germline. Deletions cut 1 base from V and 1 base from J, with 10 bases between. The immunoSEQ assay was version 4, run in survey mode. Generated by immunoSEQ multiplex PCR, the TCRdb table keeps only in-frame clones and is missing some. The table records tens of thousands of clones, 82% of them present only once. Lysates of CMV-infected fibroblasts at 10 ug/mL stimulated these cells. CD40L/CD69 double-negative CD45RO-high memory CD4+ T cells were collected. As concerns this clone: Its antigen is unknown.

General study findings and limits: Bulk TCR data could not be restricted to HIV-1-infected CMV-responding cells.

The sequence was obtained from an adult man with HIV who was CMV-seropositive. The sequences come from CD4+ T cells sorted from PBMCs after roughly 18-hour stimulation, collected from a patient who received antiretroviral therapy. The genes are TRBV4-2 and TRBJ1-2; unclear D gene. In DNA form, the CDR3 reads TGTGCCAGCAGCCAAGGAGACACAGTTAACTATGGCTACACCTTC. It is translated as CASSQGDTVNYGYTF.